The text below deals with one TCR beta chain. A much bigger clone sits one base away, suggesting this may be a read error. The CDR3 end shows no conserved phenylalanine or tryptophan, and so a read error is likely. Authors of the study amplified TCR beta CDR3 regions from RNA transcripts. In the first-round RT-PCR of the TCR CDR3, the HTBI primer set was used. TCRdb passed the multiplex PCR reads through MiXCR, listing each CDR3 protein once. The sample records around 290,000 distinct CDR3 sequences, about 15% being singletons. After removal of 8 bases from V and 0 bases from J, the junction contained 3 bases not matched to a gene. This CDR3 has 13 amino acids. Germline CDR1 KGHSH, CDR2 LQKENI. The record originates from a study of T cells in Graves' hyperthyroidism and ophthalmopathy.

The sequenced sample was blood. The V call is TRBV18, the J call TRBJ1-1; 7 nucleotides line up with TRBD1. The sequence came from an older woman with Graves' ophthalmopathy. The CDR3 nucleotides are TGTGCCAGCCGGGACAGTATGAACACTGAAGCTTTCCTT. Its translation: CASRDSMNTEAFL.